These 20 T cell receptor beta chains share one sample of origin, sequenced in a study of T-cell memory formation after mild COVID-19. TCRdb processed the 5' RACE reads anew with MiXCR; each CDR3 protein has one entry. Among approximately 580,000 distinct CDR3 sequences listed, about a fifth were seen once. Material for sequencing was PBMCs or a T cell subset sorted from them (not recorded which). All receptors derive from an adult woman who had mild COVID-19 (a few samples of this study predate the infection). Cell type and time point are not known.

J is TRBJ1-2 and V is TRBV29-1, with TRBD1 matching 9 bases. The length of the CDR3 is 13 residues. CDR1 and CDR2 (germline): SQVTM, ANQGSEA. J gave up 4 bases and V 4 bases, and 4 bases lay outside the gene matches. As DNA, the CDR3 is TGCAGCGTTGGGCGACAGGGGGGCTATGGCTACACCTTC. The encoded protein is CSVGRQGGYGYTF.

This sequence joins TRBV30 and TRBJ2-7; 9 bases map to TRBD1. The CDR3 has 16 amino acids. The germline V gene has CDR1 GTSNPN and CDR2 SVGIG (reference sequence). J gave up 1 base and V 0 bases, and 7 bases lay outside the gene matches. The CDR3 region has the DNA TGTGCCTGGAGTGTTGGGGACAGGGACTTGTCCTACGAGCAGTACTTC. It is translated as CAWSVGDRDLSYEQYF.

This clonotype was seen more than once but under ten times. CDR3 sequence (DNA): TGTGCCAGCAGCCTCCTTGCCTCCTCCTATGAGCAGTTCTTC. It is translated as CASSLLASSYEQFF. This rearrangement joins TRBV4-2 to TRBJ2-1; D remains ambiguous. Germline CDR1 and CDR2: LGHNA and YNFKEQ. This CDR3 has 14 amino acids. V shed 4 bases and J shed 8 bases, with 15 bases lying between them.

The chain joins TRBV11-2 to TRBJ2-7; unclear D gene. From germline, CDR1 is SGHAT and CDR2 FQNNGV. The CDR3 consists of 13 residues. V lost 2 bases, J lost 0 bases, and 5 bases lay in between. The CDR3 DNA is TGTGCCAGCAGCTTACTTCCCTCCTACGAGCAGTACTTC. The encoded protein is CASSLLPSYEQYF.

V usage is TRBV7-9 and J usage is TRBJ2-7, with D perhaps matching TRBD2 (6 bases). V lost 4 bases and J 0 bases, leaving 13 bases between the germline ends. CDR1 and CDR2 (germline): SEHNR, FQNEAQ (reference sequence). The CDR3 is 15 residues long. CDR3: CASSSSGFSSYEQYF. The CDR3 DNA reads TGTGCCAGCAGCTCGAGCGGGTTCAGCTCCTACGAGCAGTACTTC.

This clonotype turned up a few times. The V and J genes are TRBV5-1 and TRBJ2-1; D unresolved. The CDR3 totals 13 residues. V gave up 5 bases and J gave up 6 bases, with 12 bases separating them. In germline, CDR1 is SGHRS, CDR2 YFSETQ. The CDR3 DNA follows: TGCGCCAGCAGATGGGGTACGGGCAATGAGCAGTTCTTC. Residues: CASRWGTGNEQFF. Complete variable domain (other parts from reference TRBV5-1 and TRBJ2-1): KAGVTQTPRYLIKTRGQQVTLSCSPISGHRSVSWYQQTPGQGLQFLFEYFSETQRNKGNFPGRFSGRQFSNSRSEMNVSTLELGDSALYLCASRWGTGNEQFFGPGTRLTVL.

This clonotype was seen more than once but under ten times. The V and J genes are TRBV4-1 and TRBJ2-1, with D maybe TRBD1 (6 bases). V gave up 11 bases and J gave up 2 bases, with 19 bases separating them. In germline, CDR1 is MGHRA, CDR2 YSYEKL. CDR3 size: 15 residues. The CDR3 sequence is CACGPSDRTYNEQFF. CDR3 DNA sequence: TGCGCCTGTGGGCCATCCGACAGGACCTACAATGAGCAGTTCTTC.

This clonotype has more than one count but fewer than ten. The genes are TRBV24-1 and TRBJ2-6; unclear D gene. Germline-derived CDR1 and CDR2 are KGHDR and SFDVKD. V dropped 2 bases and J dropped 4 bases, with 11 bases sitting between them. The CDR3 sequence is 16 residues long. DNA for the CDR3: TGTGCCACCAGTGATTCCCCAGGTGGGGGGGCCAACGTCCTGACTTTC. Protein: CATSDSPGGGANVLTF.

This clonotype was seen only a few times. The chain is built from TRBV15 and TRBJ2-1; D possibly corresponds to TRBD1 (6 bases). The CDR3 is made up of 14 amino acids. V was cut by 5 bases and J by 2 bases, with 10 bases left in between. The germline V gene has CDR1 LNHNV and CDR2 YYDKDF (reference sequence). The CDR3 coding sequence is TGTGCCACCAGCCAGGGGCACGCCTACAATGAGCAGTTCTTC. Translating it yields CATSQGHAYNEQFF.

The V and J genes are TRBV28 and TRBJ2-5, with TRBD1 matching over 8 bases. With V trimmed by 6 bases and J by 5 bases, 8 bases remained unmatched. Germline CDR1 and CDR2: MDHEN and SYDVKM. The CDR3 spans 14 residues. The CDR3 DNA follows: TGTGCCAGCAGAGGACAGGGCCGGGTGGAGACCCAGTACTTC. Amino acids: CASRGQGRVETQYF.

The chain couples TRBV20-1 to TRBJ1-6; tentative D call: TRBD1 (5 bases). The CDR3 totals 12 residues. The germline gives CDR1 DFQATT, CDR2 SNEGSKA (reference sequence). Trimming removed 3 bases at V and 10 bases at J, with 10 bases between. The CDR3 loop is CSASRGDSPLHF. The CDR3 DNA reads TGCAGTGCTAGTCGCGGGGACTCACCCCTCCACTTT.

CDR3 in amino acids: CASIIGGQGGHNEQFF. The DNA of the CDR3 is TGTGCCAGCATAATTGGGGGACAGGGCGGACACAATGAGCAGTTCTTC. The chain carries TRBV11-2 and TRBJ2-1; 9 bases map to TRBD1. CDR1 SGHAT and CDR2 FQNNGV come from the germline V gene. Germline trimming cut 7 bases from V and 5 bases from J; bases unmatched to any gene: 12. CDR3 size: 16 residues.

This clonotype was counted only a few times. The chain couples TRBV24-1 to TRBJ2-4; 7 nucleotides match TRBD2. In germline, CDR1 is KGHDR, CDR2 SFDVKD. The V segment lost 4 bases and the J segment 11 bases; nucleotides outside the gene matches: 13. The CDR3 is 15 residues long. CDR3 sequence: CATSDPTSPKHVQYF. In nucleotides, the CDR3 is TGTGCCACCAGTGACCCGACTAGCCCTAAACACGTTCAGTACTTC.

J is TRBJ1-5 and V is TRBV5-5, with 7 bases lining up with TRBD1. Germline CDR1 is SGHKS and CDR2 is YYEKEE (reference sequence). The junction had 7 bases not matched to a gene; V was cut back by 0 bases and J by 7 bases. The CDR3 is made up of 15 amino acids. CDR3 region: CASSLGQGTGQPQHF. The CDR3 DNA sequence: TGTGCCAGCAGCTTGGGACAGGGAACCGGGCAGCCCCAGCATTTT.

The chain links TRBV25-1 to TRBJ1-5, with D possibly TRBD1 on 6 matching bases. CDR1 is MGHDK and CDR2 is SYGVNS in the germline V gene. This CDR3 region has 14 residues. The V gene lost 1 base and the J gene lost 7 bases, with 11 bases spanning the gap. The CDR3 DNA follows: TGTGCCAGCAGTGAATCACCAGGGGAACAGCCCCAGCATTTT. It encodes CASSESPGEQPQHF.

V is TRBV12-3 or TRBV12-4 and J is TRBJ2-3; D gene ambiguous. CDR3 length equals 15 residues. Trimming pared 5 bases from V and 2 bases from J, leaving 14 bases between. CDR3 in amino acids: CASSRSGRSTDTQYF. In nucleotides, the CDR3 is TGTGCCAGCAGTCGTTCGGGTCGGTCCACAGATACGCAGTATTTT.

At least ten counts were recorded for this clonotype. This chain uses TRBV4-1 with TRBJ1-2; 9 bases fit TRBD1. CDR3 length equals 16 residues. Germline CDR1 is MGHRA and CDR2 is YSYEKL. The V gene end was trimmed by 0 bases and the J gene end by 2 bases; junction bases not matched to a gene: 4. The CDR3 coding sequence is TGCGCCAGCAGCCAAGACGACAGGGGGGGAAACTATGGCTACACCTTC. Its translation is CASSQDDRGGNYGYTF.

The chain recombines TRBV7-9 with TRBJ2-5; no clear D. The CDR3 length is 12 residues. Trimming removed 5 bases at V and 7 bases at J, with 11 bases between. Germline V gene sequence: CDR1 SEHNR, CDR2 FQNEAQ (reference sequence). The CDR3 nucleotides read TGTGCCAGCAGCCCGGCCCCTATGACCCAGTACTTC. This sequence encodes CASSPAPMTQYF.

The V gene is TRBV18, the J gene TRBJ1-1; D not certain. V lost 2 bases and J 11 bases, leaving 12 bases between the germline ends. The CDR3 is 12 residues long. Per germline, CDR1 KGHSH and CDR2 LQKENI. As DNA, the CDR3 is TGTGCCAGCTCACCAGAGATGGGGAGTGCTTTCTTT. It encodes CASSPEMGSAFF.

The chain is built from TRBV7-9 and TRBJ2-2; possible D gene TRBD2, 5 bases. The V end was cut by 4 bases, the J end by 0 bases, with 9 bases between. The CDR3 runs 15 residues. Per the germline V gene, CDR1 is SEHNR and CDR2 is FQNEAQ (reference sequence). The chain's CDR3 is CASSSREANTGELFF. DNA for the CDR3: TGTGCCAGCAGCTCACGGGAAGCGAACACCGGGGAGCTGTTTTTT.